The present T cell receptor (beta chain) was sequenced within a study of T cells in Graves' hyperthyroidism and ophthalmopathy. V was trimmed by 4 bases and J by 5 bases, leaving 11 bases between them. The CDR3 spans 14 residues. The V gene's germline CDR1 is LGHDT and CDR2 YNNKEL (reference sequence). Amplification targeted TCR beta CDR3 regions from RNA transcripts. HTBI primers were used for first-round RT-PCR of the TCR CDR3. Each CDR3 protein is one row after TCRdb ran MiXCR on the multiplex PCR reads. The table lists roughly 630,000 distinct CDR3 sequences, more than 15% of them singletons. This clonotype was seen repeatedly, ten times or more.

The sequence was obtained from a woman under 40 with Graves' hyperthyroidism. The sample was blood. The chain recombines TRBV3-1 with TRBJ2-2; no definite D call. CDR3 in DNA: TGTGCCAGCAGCCGCACTGAGGTGACCGGGGAGCTGTTTTTT. It is translated as CASSRTEVTGELFF.